Below are 11 T cell receptor beta chains sequenced from a single sample in a study of OX40 agonist ivuxolimab in advanced cancers. Sequencing used immunoSEQ multiplex PCR; TCRdb keeps in-frame clones, though not all of them. Of about 73,000 clones in the sample, about 92% were seen once. The source material was CD4+ or CD8+ T cells sorted from blood, sampled in a trial of the OX40 agonist ivuxolimab. The source of these receptors is an adult with an advanced solid tumor such as melanoma, head and neck, liver or kidney cancer.

The chain recombines TRBV10-2 with TRBJ1-1; TRBD1 aligns across 10 bases. The CDR3 length is 13 residues. V trimming: 8 bases; J trimming: 4 bases; junction bases outside the gene matches: 4. Germline lookup yields CDR1 WSHSY and CDR2 SAAADI. The CDR3 DNA reads TGCGCCAGCGGGACAGGGGAGGGCACTGAAGCTTTCTTT. This gives the protein CASGTGEGTEAFF.

The chain links TRBV12-5 to TRBJ1-2, with 11 bases lining up with TRBD1. V trimming: 1 base; J trimming: 3 bases; junction bases outside the gene matches: 4. The CDR3 sequence is 16 residues long. Germline lookup yields CDR1 LGHNT and CDR2 FRNRAP. The CDR3 nucleotides read TGTGCTAGTGGTTTGGGGTGGGGACAGGGGGACTATGGCTACACCTTC. It specifies CASGLGWGQGDYGYTF. The full variable domain, with the rest looked up from reference TRBV12-5 and TRBJ1-2, is DARVTQTPRHKVTEMGQEVTMRCQPILGHNTVFWYRQTMMQGLELLAYFRNRAPLDDSGMPKDRFSAEMPDATLATLKIQPSEPRDSAVYFCASGLGWGQGDYGYTFGSGTRLTVV.

The chain employs TRBV27 and TRBJ2-7; the D gene could be TRBD1 or TRBD2 (5 bases each). This CDR3 is 15 amino acids long. Per the germline V gene, CDR1 is MNHEY and CDR2 is SMNVEV (reference sequence). V dropped 3 bases and J dropped 2 bases, with 14 bases sitting between them. The CDR3 spells CASSLPGQATYEQYF. CDR3 nucleotides: TGTGCCAGCAGTTTGCCGGGGCAGGCCACCTACGAGCAGTACTTC.

The CDR3 DNA reads TGCGCCAGCAGCCAAGAGGGCGTCGACTCTGGAAACACCATATATTTT. It yields the protein CASSQEGVDSGNTIYF. This sequence joins TRBV4-1 and TRBJ1-3; unclear D gene. V gave up 0 bases and J gave up 0 bases, with 9 bases separating them. Germline loops: CDR1 MGHRA, CDR2 YSYEKL. The CDR3 covers 16 residues.

The V gene is TRBV14, the J gene TRBJ1-1; a possible D gene is TRBD1 (5 bases). The ends were cut back, 7 bases at V and 1 base at J, with 16 bases in the middle. This CDR3 is 15 amino acids long. The V gene's germline CDR1 is SGHDN and CDR2 FVKESK. The DNA of the CDR3 is TGTGCCAGCAACGGGGCCGGGGGGTGGAACACTGAAGCTTTCTTT. Protein product: CASNGAGGWNTEAFF. The variable domain in full, with the rest retrieved from reference TRBV14 and TRBJ1-1, is EAGVTQFPSHSVIEKGQTVTLRCDPISGHDNLYWYRRVMGKEIKFLLHFVKESKQDESGMPNNRFLAERTGGTYSTLKVQPAELEDSGVYFCASNGAGGWNTEAFFGQGTRLTVV.

The rearrangement joins TRBV9 to TRBJ2-7; 11 bases line up with TRBD1. Germline CDR1 SGDLS, CDR2 YYNGEE. Germline trimming cut 0 bases from V and 2 bases from J; bases unmatched to any gene: 1. This CDR3 contains 15 residues. For the CDR3, the DNA is TGTGCCAGCAGCGTAGAGGGACAGGGGGCCTACGAGCAGTACTTC. Amino acids: CASSVEGQGAYEQYF.

The V call is TRBV14, the J call TRBJ2-3; 12 positions match TRBD1. J gave up 2 bases and V 3 bases, and 3 bases lay outside the gene matches. Germline CDR1 reads SGHDN; CDR2 reads FVKESK. The CDR3 runs 16 residues. The CDR3 protein is CASSQGQGAFTDTQYF. The CDR3 coding sequence is TGTGCCAGCAGCCAGGGACAGGGGGCTTTCACAGATACGCAGTATTTT.

In its sample, this clone is medium-sized. The J gene is TRBJ2-3, the V gene TRBV6-4; D is uncertain. V shed 4 bases and J shed 0 bases, with 8 bases lying between them. Germline V gene data show CDR1 as MRHNA and CDR2 as SNTAGT. The CDR3 is 14 residues long. CDR3 DNA sequence: TGTGCCAGCAGTGTGAGTGACAGCACAGATACGCAGTATTTT. It translates to CASSVSDSTDTQYF.

V is TRBV9 and J is TRBJ2-1, with 8 bases fitting TRBD1. Unmatched junction bases numbered 9, after V lost 1 base and J lost 3 bases. CDR1 is SGDLS and CDR2 is YYNGEE in the germline V gene. The CDR3 sequence is 17 residues long. The CDR3 spells CASSVNLAGTGYNEQFF. The CDR3, as DNA: TGTGCCAGCAGCGTAAATCTCGCGGGGACAGGCTACAATGAGCAGTTCTTC.

This clone was recorded once. J is TRBJ2-7 and V is TRBV11-1; 10 positions match TRBD1. The CDR3 covers 16 residues. V shed 1 base, J shed 4 bases, and the junction held 7 bases outside the gene matches. Germline-derived CDR1 and CDR2 are SGHAT and FQDESV (reference sequence). CDR3 nucleotides: TGTGCCAGCAGCTTAGTCCCGGGGGGACAGGGGTACGAGCAGTACTTC. Translated: CASSLVPGGQGYEQYF.

This clone turned up a few times. The genes are TRBV6-1 and TRBJ1-6, with a weak D call TRBD1 (6 bases). CDR1 and CDR2 (germline): MNHNS, SASEGT. CDR3 length: 14 amino acids. Trimming removed 6 bases at V and 7 bases at J, with 13 bases between. CDR3 residues: CASRIGGGNSPLHF. For the CDR3, the DNA is TGTGCCAGCAGGATAGGGGGAGGCAATTCACCCCTCCACTTT.